This T cell receptor beta chain originates from a study of blood T cell repertoires in COVID-19. Whole-study context: Sites in the United States, Italy and Spain provided acute and convalescent COVID-19 samples.

Germline loops: CDR1 KGHDR, CDR2 SFDVKD. Trimming stripped 4 bases from V and 5 bases from J, with 15 bases between. The CDR3 is made up of 15 amino acids. Original methodology: Researchers report that nucleated cell counts were estimated from reference gene primer amplification. Sequencing was performed with immunoSEQ multiplex PCR; in TCRdb, only in-frame clones are kept and a portion is missing. That table furnishes V, J and clone size, whereas the DNA furnished D and trimming. The data contain roughly 200,000 clones, around nine tenths of them singletons. This clonotype was obtained from a middle-aged man with active or convalescent COVID-19. Specimen: peripheral blood. V and J are TRBV24-1 and TRBJ2-3; no definite D call. The CDR3 is CATSDPTLLEDTQYF. The CDR3 DNA is TGTGCCACCAGTGACCCAACCTTACTTGAAGATACGCAGTATTTT.